This is a list of T cell receptor beta chains from one sample in a study of CD8 T cells in ankylosing spondylitis. TCRdb re-derived calls from the 5' RACE reads in MiXCR, one entry per CDR3 protein. Found here are roughly 250,000 distinct CDR3 sequences, more than 9% of them singletons; the top ten hold roughly 2.5%. Material for sequencing was blood, either unsorted or a sorted T cell fraction (not recorded which). All receptors derive from a male donor with ankylosing spondylitis or in good health (not recorded which). Each CDR3 is given with its conserved first and last residue. Clone size is shown for a subset of rows, as once, few, many or a class of expanded clone.

TRBV7-9	many	TRBJ1-5	CASSLSLNQPQHF
TRBV6-1	few	TRBJ1-3	CASSSGRVGGNTIYF
TRBV5-5	many	TRBJ1-2	CASSLRESYGYTF
TRBV24-1	-	TRBJ1-5	CATSFTGNQPQHF
TRBV7-9	many	TRBJ2-1	CASSPNPGAYNEQFF
TRBV7-9	-	TRBJ1-3	CASSAAGLNSGNTIYF
TRBV5-5	-	TRBJ2-1	CASSSGLGRVNEQFF
TRBV4-1	many	TRBJ1-4	CASSLERRTNEKLFF
TRBV5-6	many	TRBJ1-2	CASSPSPETRGYTF
TRBV20-1	many	TRBJ1-1	CSARDRPGREAFF
TRBV4-1	many	TRBJ2-3	CASSPQRDNEDTQYF
TRBV2	few	TRBJ2-7	CASSDDRGVTYEQYF
TRBV2	many	TRBJ2-3	CAGGPLRGDTQYF
TRBV4-1	many	TRBJ1-1	CASSSYRDTEAFF
TRBV12-3/TRBV12-4	many	TRBJ1-5	CASTAGGNQPQHF